A single sample gave rise to the 17 T cell receptor beta chains below, sequenced in a study of blood T cells in healthy people across ages. A sample-barcoded 5' primer and a J-beta primer mix were used in a second PCR of roughly 7 to 11 cycles. TCRdb re-derived calls from the 5' RACE reads in MiXCR, one entry per CDR3 protein. This table holds fewer than 950,000 distinct CDR3 sequences, roughly 53% found once. Sequencing was carried out using blood. Receptors were obtained from a man of 80 years or more in good health.

This clonotype was seen more than once but under ten times. V gene TRBV20-1 combines with J gene TRBJ1-4, with D perhaps TRBD1 (6 bases). The CDR3 runs 13 residues. The germline V and J ends were trimmed by 7 bases and 5 bases, with 14 bases remaining between them. Germline CDR1 is DFQATT and CDR2 is SNEGSKA (reference sequence). The chain's CDR3 is CSDRRGPNEKLFF. CDR3 DNA sequence: TGCAGTGACCGCAGGGGTCCAAATGAAAAACTGTTTTTT.

The chain is built from TRBV11-2 and TRBJ2-1; D might be TRBD2 (5 bases). The V end was cut by 5 bases, the J end by 4 bases, with 21 bases between. Germline CDR1 is SGHAT and CDR2 is FQNNGV. CDR3 length: 17 residues. The CDR3 reads CASSIRTELRRYNEQFF. Here the CDR3 DNA reads TGTGCCAGCAGCATACGGACGGAGCTAAGGAGGTACAATGAGCAGTTCTTC.

The genes are TRBV12-3 or TRBV12-4 and TRBJ1-1; no reliable D call. This CDR3 spans 14 amino acids. V lost 3 bases, J lost 0 bases, and 8 bases lay in between. CDR3 protein: CASSFSVLNTEAFF. CDR3 bases: TGTGCCAGCAGTTTTTCGGTTCTGAACACTGAAGCTTTCTTT.

CDR3 sequence reads: CASSLDAAGGVTDTQYF. CDR3 nucleotide sequence: TGTGCCAGCAGCTTAGATGCGGCGGGAGGGGTGACAGATACGCAGTATTTT. The chain has TRBV7-3 and TRBJ2-3, with 9 bases fitting TRBD2. Germline trimming cut 2 bases from V and 3 bases from J; bases unmatched to any gene: 9. Germline loops: CDR1 SGHTA, CDR2 FQGTGA. This CDR3 is built from 17 residues.

The rearrangement uses TRBV5-5 and TRBJ2-5, with D uncertain. Germline loops: CDR1 SGHKS, CDR2 YYEKEE (reference sequence). With 4 bases removed from V and 4 bases from J, the gap between germline ends came to 8 bases. The CDR3 runs 12 residues. The CDR3 DNA sequence: TGTGCCAGCAGCGCTACGGGAGAGACCCAGTACTTC. This translates into CASSATGETQYF.

The rearrangement uses TRBV15 and TRBJ1-1; D might be TRBD1 (6 bases). The CDR3 is made up of 14 amino acids. The V gene's germline CDR1 is LNHNV and CDR2 YYDKDF (reference sequence). Trimming removed 3 bases at V and 3 bases at J, with 11 bases between. The CDR3 DNA follows: TGTGCCACCAGCAGGTCTAGGGGGTACACTGAAGCTTTCTTT. Its protein product is CATSRSRGYTEAFF. Variable domain in full (rest from reference TRBV15 and TRBJ1-1): DAMVIQNPRYQVTQFGKPVTLSCSQTLNHNVMYWYQQKSSQAPKLLFHYYDKDFNNEADTPDNFQSRRPNTSFCFLDIRSPGLGDTAMYLCATSRSRGYTEAFFGQGTRLTVV.

This chain links TRBV27 with TRBJ1-5; no definite D call. Germline loops: CDR1 MNHEY, CDR2 SMNVEV (reference sequence). V dropped 1 base and J dropped 4 bases, with 5 bases sitting between them. This CDR3 spans 13 amino acids. CDR3 sequence (DNA): TGTGCCAGCAGTTTATGGGTTAATCAGCCCCAGCATTTT. Amino acids: CASSLWVNQPQHF.

V usage is TRBV5-5 and J usage is TRBJ1-1; D perhaps matches TRBD1 (6 bases). The CDR3 spans 15 residues. In germline, CDR1 is SGHKS, CDR2 YYEKEE (reference sequence). Trimming stripped 2 bases from V and 1 base from J, with 12 bases between. In DNA form, the CDR3 reads TGTGCCAGCAGCTTAATCATACAGGGGAACACTGAAGCTTTCTTT. This gives the protein CASSLIIQGNTEAFF.

This clonotype was counted between two and nine times. The gene calls are TRBV9 and TRBJ2-7, with unresolved D. CDR1 and CDR2 (germline): SGDLS, YYNGEE. CDR3 length: 14 residues. The germline V and J ends were trimmed by 0 bases and 2 bases, with 9 bases remaining between them. This CDR3 is CASSVAGRPYEQYF. As DNA, the CDR3 is TGTGCCAGCAGCGTAGCCGGACGGCCCTACGAGCAGTACTTC.

The CDR3 sequence is CASSRSGTGGSEQYF. CDR3 sequence (DNA): TGTGCCAGCAGCCGTTCCGGGACAGGGGGTTCCGAGCAGTACTTC. This chain links TRBV5-6 with TRBJ2-7; 11 bases are shared with TRBD1. Germline V gene lookup returns CDR1 SGHDT and CDR2 YYEEEE. V shed 4 bases and J 6 bases; nucleotides not matched to a gene: 9. The length of the CDR3 is 15 residues.

V gene TRBV12-3 or TRBV12-4 combines with J gene TRBJ2-4, with TRBD1 identical over 9 bases. Trimming at V came to 6 bases and at J to 4 bases, leaving 7 bases not matched to a gene. CDR3 length equals 15 residues. As DNA, the CDR3 is TGTGCCAGCAGCCCCCTCGGACAGGGGAAAAACATTCAGTACTTC. Translating it yields CASSPLGQGKNIQYF.

This clonotype was observed a single time. The rearrangement joins TRBV9 to TRBJ1-6, with D hard to call. The CDR3 is 15 amino acids. Germline loops: CDR1 SGDLS, CDR2 YYNGEE. The V gene lost 0 bases and the J gene lost 7 bases, with 11 bases spanning the gap. CDR3 nucleotide sequence: TGTGCCAGCAGCGTAGCTAACGGGATGAATTCACCCCTCCACTTT. Its translation is CASSVANGMNSPLHF.

This sequence joins TRBV20-1 and TRBJ2-7; 10 nucleotides agree with TRBD2. CDR1 and CDR2 (germline): DFQATT, SNEGSKA (reference sequence). The CDR3 sequence is 16 residues long. Germline trimming cut 3 bases from V and 9 bases from J; bases unmatched to any gene: 17. For the CDR3, the DNA is TGCAGTGCTAGGCGTCTAGCGGGAGCCGCTCGATCGGGGCAGTACTTC. Protein product: CSARRLAGAARSGQYF.

The CDR3, as DNA: TGTGCCAGCAGTGACACAGGGGTGTGGACTGGGGCCAACGTCCTGACTTTC. Its protein product is CASSDTGVWTGANVLTF. The V call is TRBV6-1, the J call TRBJ2-6; 7 bases are a match to TRBD1. The CDR3 totals 17 residues. Germline lookup yields CDR1 MNHNS and CDR2 SASEGT. J lost 2 bases, V lost 3 bases, and 7 bases had no gene match.

The rearrangement links TRBV7-8 to TRBJ2-1; no firm D call. Trimming shortened V by 4 bases and J by 5 bases, and 18 bases separated the two germline ends. This CDR3 has 16 amino acids. CDR1 is SGHVS and CDR2 is FQNEAQ in the germline V gene. In DNA, the CDR3 is TGTGCCAGCAGCTCGATTGGCGGCGGAGAGGACAATGAGCAGTTCTTC. It yields the protein CASSSIGGGEDNEQFF.

The chain couples TRBV10-3 to TRBJ2-1; 9 bases agree with TRBD2. CDR3 size: 13 residues. Germline V gene data show CDR1 as ENHRY and CDR2 as SYGVKD. Trimming at V came to 5 bases and at J to 7 bases, leaving 3 bases not matched to a gene. CDR3 sequence reads: CAISRAGGNEQFF. The DNA for the CDR3 is TGTGCCATCAGTCGAGCGGGGGGTAATGAGCAGTTCTTC.

This clonotype was detected a few times. Here the CDR3 reads CASGLLLGARYNEQFF. CDR3 in DNA: TGTGCTAGTGGTTTGCTCTTAGGGGCCCGTTACAATGAGCAGTTCTTC. This chain links TRBV12-5 with TRBJ2-1, with D possibly matching TRBD1 (5 bases). Germline V gene sequence: CDR1 LGHNT, CDR2 FRNRAP. The CDR3 sequence is 16 residues long. V lost 2 bases to trimming and J lost 4 bases, with 15 bases between them.